These T cell receptor beta chains were read from a single sample in a study of T cells in Graves' hyperthyroidism and ophthalmopathy. TCRdb itself ran the multiplex PCR reads through MiXCR, one entry per CDR3 protein. This sample has approximately 690,000 distinct CDR3 sequences, with under 25% found just once. Sequencing was done on a sample of blood. The receptors were gathered from a man aged 30 to 39 with Graves' ophthalmopathy. Each CDR3 is given with its conserved first and last residue. Fields, in order: D gene, V gene, CDR3 protein. D genes are given only for firm matches.

d_call: .
v_call: TRBV4-2
cdr3_aa: CASSQAWGSADTQYF

d_call: TRBD1
v_call: TRBV28
cdr3_aa: CASSLHAGTGAETQYF

d_call: TRBD1
v_call: TRBV11-1
cdr3_aa: CASSLGTGAEKLFF

d_call: TRBD1
v_call: TRBV11-2
cdr3_aa: CASSLGYGQGSYEQYF

d_call: TRBD2
v_call: TRBV27
cdr3_aa: CASSELAGHYEQYF

d_call: .
v_call: TRBV28
cdr3_aa: CASNSRVGSPDTQYF

d_call: .
v_call: TRBV10-3
cdr3_aa: CAISESRYGPNTEAFF

d_call: .
v_call: TRBV6-2/TRBV6-3
cdr3_aa: CASRPTGLGSYEQYF

d_call: .
v_call: TRBV20-1
cdr3_aa: CSVDATQETQYF

d_call: TRBD1
v_call: TRBV6-2/TRBV6-3
cdr3_aa: CASRETDRENQPQHF

d_call: TRBD1
v_call: TRBV6-1
cdr3_aa: CAGGTGWVNEQFF

d_call: .
v_call: TRBV4-2
cdr3_aa: CASTPEGLAGELFF

d_call: .
v_call: TRBV6-4
cdr3_aa: CASSDSRRELFF

d_call: TRBD2
v_call: TRBV20-1
cdr3_aa: CSFASPTGTSGRAANEQFF

d_call: TRBD1
v_call: TRBV6-1
cdr3_aa: CASSPLTGFRAEAFF

d_call: .
v_call: TRBV20-1
cdr3_aa: CSASRDSGANVLTF

d_call: .
v_call: TRBV7-9
cdr3_aa: CASTSPVGTQYF

d_call: TRBD2
v_call: TRBV7-2
cdr3_aa: CASSLAGLTRELFF